One and the same sample provided the 2 T cell receptor beta chains below, sequenced in a study of CD8+CD57+ T cells in acquired aplastic anemia. The patients chosen for sequencing had shown expansion of CD8+CD57+ cells (detected by flow cytometry). TCR beta VDJ combinations and CDR3 sequences were profiled from genomic DNA. One entry per CDR3 protein, called by TCRdb with MiXCR from the reads. This table has 300,000 or so distinct CDR3 sequences, roughly 59% appearing once. Sequencing was performed on sorted CD4+, CD8+, or CD8+CD57+ T cells (not recorded which) from PBMCs. These receptors all come from a human donor with aplastic anemia.

The J gene is TRBJ2-3, the V gene TRBV24-1; TRBD2 aligns across 7 bases. Germline V gives CDR1 KGHDR, CDR2 SFDVKD. The CDR3 consists of 14 residues. J was trimmed by 8 bases and V by 4 bases; bases with no gene match: 8. The CDR3 sequence: CATSERTSVATQYF. CDR3 in DNA: TGTGCCACCAGTGAGCGTACTAGCGTTGCTACGCAGTATTTT.

The V and J genes are TRBV15 and TRBJ2-7, with 8 bases identical to TRBD1. V lost 3 bases to trimming and J lost 5 bases; unmatched junction nucleotides: 9. CDR3 size: 15 residues. Germline V gives CDR1 LNHNV, CDR2 YYDKDF (reference sequence). CDR3 amino acids: CATSRSGGVGNEQYF. In DNA, the CDR3 is TGTGCCACCAGCAGGTCAGGGGGCGTAGGCAACGAGCAGTACTTC.